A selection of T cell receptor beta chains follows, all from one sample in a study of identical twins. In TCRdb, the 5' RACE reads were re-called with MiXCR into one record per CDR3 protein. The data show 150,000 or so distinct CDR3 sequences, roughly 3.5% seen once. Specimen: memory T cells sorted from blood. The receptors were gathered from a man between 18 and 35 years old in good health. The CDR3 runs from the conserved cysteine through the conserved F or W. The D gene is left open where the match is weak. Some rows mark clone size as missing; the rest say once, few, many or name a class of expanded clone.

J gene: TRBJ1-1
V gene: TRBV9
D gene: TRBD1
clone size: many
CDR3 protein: CASSVDGQGNTEAFF
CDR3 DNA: TGTGCCAGCAGCGTAGATGGACAGGGGAACACTGAAGCTTTCTTT

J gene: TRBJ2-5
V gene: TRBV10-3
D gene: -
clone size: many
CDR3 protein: CAIRRGDETQYF
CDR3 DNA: TGTGCCATCAGAAGGGGGGATGAGACCCAGTACTTC

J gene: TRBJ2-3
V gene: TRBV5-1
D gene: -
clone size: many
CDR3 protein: CASSLNVGRDTQYF
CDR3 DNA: TGCGCCAGCAGCTTGAATGTGGGGAGAGATACGCAGTATTTT

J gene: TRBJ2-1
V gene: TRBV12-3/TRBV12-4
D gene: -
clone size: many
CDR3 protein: CASSWGYNEQFF
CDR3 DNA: TGTGCCAGCAGTTGGGGTTACAATGAGCAGTTCTTC

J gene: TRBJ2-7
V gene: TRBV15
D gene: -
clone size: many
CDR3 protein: CATSRDRLATRQYF
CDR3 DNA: TGTGCCACCAGCAGAGATAGGCTAGCTACGAGGCAGTACTTC

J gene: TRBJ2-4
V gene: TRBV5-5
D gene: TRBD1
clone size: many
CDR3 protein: CASSLVTGENIQYF
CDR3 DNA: TGTGCCAGCAGCTTGGTTACAGGGGAAAACATTCAGTACTTC

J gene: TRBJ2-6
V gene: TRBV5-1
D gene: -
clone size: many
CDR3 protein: CASSLSGTNGANVLTF
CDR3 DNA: TGCGCCAGCAGCTTGTCAGGGACCAATGGGGCCAACGTCCTGACTTTC

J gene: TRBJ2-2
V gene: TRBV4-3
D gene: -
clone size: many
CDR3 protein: CASSARTDGTGELFF
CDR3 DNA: TGCGCCAGCAGCGCCCGGACAGACGGCACCGGGGAGCTGTTTTTT

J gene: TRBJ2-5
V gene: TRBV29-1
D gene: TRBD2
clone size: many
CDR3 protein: CSVAAALGGQETQYF
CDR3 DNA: TGCAGCGTTGCTGCCGCCTTGGGGGGGCAAGAGACCCAGTACTTC

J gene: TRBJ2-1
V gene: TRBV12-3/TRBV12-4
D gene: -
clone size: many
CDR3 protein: CASSLVGGVYYNEQFF
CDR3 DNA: TGTGCCAGCAGTTTAGTGGGGGGAGTCTATTACAATGAGCAGTTCTTC

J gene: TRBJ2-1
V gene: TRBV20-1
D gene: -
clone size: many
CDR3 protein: CSGKQGSSYNEQFF
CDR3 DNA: TGCAGTGGAAAACAGGGATCTTCCTACAATGAGCAGTTCTTC

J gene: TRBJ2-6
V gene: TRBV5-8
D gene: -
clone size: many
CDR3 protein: CASSAGDAFGANVLTF
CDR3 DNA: TGTGCCAGCAGCGCCGGGGACGCGTTTGGGGCCAACGTCCTGACTTTC

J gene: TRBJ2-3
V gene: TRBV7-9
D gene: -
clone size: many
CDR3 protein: CASSLADPQVTQYF
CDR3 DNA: TGTGCCAGCAGCTTAGCGGACCCCCAGGTTACGCAGTATTTT

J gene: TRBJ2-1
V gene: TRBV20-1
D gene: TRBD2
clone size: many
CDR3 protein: CSAFLAGGSSYNEQFF
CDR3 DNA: TGCAGTGCTTTTCTAGCGGGGGGGAGCTCCTACAATGAGCAGTTCTTC

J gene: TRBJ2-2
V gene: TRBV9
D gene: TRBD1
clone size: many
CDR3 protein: CASSVPSGTGNTGELFF
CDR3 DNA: TGTGCCAGCAGCGTACCCTCCGGGACAGGGAACACCGGGGAGCTGTTTTTT

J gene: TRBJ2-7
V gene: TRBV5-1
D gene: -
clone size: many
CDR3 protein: CASSLASGYEQYF
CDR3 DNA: TGCGCCAGCAGCTTGGCCAGTGGGTACGAGCAGTACTTC

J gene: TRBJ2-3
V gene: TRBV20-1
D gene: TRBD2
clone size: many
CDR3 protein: CSARDVSGRGDTQYF
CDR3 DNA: TGCAGTGCTAGAGATGTTAGCGGGAGAGGAGATACGCAGTATTTT

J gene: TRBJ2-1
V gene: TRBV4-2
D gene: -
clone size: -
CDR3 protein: CASSPDVNNEQFF
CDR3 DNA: TGTGCCAGCAGCCCAGACGTAAACAATGAGCAGTTCTTC

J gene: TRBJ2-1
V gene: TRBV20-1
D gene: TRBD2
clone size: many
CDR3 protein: CSARPSGRYSEQFF
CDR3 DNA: TGCAGTGCTAGGCCTAGCGGGAGATATAGTGAGCAGTTCTTC

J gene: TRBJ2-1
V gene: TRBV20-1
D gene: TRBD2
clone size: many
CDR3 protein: CSATNLSGRFYNEQFF
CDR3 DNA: TGCAGTGCTACCAACCTTAGCGGGAGGTTCTACAATGAGCAGTTCTTC

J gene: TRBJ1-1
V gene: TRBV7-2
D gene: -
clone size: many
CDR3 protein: CASSQMVLRGNTEAFF
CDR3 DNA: TGTGCCAGCAGCCAAATGGTCCTAAGGGGAAACACTGAAGCTTTCTTT

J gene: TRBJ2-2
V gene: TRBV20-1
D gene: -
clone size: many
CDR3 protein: CSAAHPESENTGELFF
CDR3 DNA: TGCAGTGCTGCCCATCCCGAGTCGGAAAACACCGGGGAGCTGTTTTTT

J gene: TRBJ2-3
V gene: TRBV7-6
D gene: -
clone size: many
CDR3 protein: CASSLEQGFGHTQYF
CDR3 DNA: TGTGCCAGCAGCTTAGAGCAGGGATTTGGCCATACGCAGTATTTT

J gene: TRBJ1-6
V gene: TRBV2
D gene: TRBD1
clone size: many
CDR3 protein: CASSELGQGSSPLHF
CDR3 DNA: TGTGCCAGCAGCGAATTGGGACAGGGCTCCTCACCCCTCCACTTT

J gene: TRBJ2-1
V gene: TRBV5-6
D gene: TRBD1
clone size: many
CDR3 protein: CASSPAGTGSNEQFF
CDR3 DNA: TGTGCCAGCAGCCCCGCCGGGACAGGAAGCAATGAGCAGTTCTTC

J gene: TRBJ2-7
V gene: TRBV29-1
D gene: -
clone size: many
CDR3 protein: CSVTEGYEQYF
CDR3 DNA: TGCAGCGTTACTGAAGGGTACGAGCAGTACTTC

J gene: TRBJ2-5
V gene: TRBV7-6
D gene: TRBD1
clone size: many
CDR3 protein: CASSLGTGRMETQYF
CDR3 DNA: TGTGCCAGCAGCTTAGGGACAGGGCGGATGGAGACCCAGTACTTC

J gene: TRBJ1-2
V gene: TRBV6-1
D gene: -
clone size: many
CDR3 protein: CASSVYESYTF
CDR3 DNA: TGTGCCAGCAGTGTGTATGAGAGCTACACCTTC

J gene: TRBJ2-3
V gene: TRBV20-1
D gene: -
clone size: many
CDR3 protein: CSARDHQGFERTDTQYF
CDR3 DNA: TGCAGTGCTAGAGATCACCAAGGTTTCGAGCGCACAGATACGCAGTATTTT

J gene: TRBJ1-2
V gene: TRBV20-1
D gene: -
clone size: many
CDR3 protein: CSARAGNGYTF
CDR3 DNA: TGCAGTGCTAGAGCGGGGAATGGCTACACCTTC

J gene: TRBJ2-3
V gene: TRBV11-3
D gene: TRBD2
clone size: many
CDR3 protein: CASSLAGDRDTQYF
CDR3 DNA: TGTGCCAGCAGCCTAGCGGGAGATCGTGATACGCAGTATTTT

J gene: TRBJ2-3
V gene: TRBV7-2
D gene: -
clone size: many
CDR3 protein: CASSLNPPDTQYF
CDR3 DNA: TGTGCCAGCAGCTTAAATCCTCCAGATACGCAGTATTTT

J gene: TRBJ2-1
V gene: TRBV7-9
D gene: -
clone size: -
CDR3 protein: CASSLAGHNEQFF
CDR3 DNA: TGTGCCAGCAGCTTAGCGGGACACAATGAGCAGTTCTTC

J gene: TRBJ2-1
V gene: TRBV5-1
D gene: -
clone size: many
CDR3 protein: CASSNGGGSYNEQFF
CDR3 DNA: TGCGCCAGCAGCAACGGAGGGGGATCCTACAATGAGCAGTTCTTC

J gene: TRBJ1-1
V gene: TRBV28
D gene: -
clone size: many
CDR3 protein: CASSFAGGRGSTEAFF
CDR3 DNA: TGTGCCAGCAGTTTTGCGGGGGGGCGCGGGAGCACTGAAGCTTTCTTT

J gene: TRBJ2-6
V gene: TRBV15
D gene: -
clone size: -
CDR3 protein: CATSRLGLRSGANVLTF
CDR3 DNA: TGTGCCACCAGCAGGTTGGGGTTACGCTCTGGGGCCAACGTCCTGACTTTC

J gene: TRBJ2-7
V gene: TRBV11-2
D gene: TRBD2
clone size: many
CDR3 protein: CASSFIGAGGPPRNEQYF
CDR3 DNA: TGTGCCAGCAGCTTCATAGGGGCGGGAGGTCCCCCCCGAAATGAGCAGTACTTC

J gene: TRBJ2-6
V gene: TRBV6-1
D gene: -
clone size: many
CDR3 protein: CASSPGHISGANVLTF
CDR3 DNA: TGTGCCAGCAGTCCAGGACATATCTCTGGGGCCAACGTCCTGACTTTC

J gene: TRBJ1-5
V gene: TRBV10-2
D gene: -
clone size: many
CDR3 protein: CASSLYRYQPQHF
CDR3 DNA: TGCGCCAGCAGTCTATACCGGTACCAGCCCCAGCATTTT

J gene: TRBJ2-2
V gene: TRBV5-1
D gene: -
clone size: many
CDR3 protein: CASQEVANTGELFF
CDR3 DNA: TGCGCCAGCCAAGAGGTGGCGAACACCGGGGAGCTGTTTTTT

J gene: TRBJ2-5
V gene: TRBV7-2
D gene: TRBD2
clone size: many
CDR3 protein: CASSPTGGRYQETQYF
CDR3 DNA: TGTGCCAGCAGCCCCACCGGCGGGAGGTACCAAGAGACCCAGTACTTC

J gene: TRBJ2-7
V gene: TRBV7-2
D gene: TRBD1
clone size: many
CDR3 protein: CASSHRGTYEQYF
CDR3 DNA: TGTGCCAGCAGCCACAGGGGCACCTACGAGCAGTACTTC

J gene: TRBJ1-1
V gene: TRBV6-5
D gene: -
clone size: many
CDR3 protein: CASSYSWDMNTEAFF
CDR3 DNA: TGTGCCAGCAGTTACTCGTGGGACATGAACACTGAAGCTTTCTTT

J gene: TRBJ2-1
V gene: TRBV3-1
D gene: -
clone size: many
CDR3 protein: CASSQGPGLTYNEQFF
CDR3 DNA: TGTGCCAGCAGCCAAGGCCCGGGCCTCACCTACAATGAGCAGTTCTTC

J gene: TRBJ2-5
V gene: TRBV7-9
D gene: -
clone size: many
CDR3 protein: CASSPDRRQETQYF
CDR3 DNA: TGTGCCAGCAGCCCAGACAGACGACAAGAGACCCAGTACTTC

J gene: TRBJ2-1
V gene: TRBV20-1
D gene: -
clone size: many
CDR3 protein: CSTPLGSAYNEQFF
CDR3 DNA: TGCAGTACGCCCCTCGGGAGTGCCTACAATGAGCAGTTCTTC